The sequence of this TCR beta chain was determined in a study of CD8 T cells in Susac syndrome. cDNA came from roughly 0.53 to 1 ug RNA primed by random hexamers. TCRdb re-analysed the immunoSEQ multiplex PCR reads in MiXCR, keeping a single row per CDR3 protein. The sample has roughly 400,000 distinct CDR3 sequences, approximately 85% seen once. Germline V gives CDR1 MNHEY, CDR2 SMNVEV (reference sequence). J lost 4 bases, V lost 4 bases, and 5 bases had no gene match. The CDR3 is made up of 14 amino acids. Relapsing-remitting disease, either stable or active, was present in the multiple sclerosis controls, who were treatment-naive patients.

This sequence was found in a human donor with multiple sclerosis. Material: CD8+ T cells from PBMCs. The V and J genes are TRBV27 and TRBJ1-2; 8 bases line up with TRBD1. The CDR3 is CASSSQGATYGYTF. In nucleotides, the CDR3 is TGTGCCAGCAGTTCTCAGGGGGCTACCTATGGCTACACCTTC.